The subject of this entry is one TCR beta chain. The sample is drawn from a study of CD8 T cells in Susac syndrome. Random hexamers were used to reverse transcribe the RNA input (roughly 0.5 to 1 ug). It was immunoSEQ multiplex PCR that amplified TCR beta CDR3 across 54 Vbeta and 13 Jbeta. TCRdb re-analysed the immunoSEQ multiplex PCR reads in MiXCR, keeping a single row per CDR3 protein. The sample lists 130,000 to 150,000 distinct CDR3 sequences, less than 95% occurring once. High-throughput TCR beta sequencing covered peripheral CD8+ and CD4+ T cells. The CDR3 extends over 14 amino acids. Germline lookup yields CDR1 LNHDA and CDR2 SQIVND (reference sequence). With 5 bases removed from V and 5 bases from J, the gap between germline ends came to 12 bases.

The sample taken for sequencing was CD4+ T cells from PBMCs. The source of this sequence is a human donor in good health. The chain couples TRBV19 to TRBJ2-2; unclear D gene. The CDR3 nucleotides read TGTGCCAGTAGTGGATATTTGAGAACCGGGGAGCTGTTTTTT. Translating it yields CASSGYLRTGELFF.